The 19 T cell receptor beta chains below were found in one sample sequenced in a study of cytomegalovirus exposure and HLA in healthy donors (dated by TCRdb to 2016 to 2017). Library prep was done by the immunoSEQ multiplex PCR assay. For the multiplex PCR, a mixture combining 60 forward primers for TCR Vbeta segments and 13 reverse primers for TCR Jbeta segments was used. TCRdb carries this immuneACCESS record with in-frame sequences only. Its versions omit some clonotypes, under half of them owing to an unresolved V gene in the studies checked, with the rest unexplained. In all, the sample holds almost 200,000 clones, and about 80% of those were seen once. The ten largest account for roughly 4.5% of the sample. Sequenced input: PBMCs. The receptors here all came from a woman aged 25-40 years in good health and CMV-seropositive.

The rearrangement uses TRBV30 and TRBJ1-4; no reliable D call. Trimming removed 1 base at V and 7 bases at J, with 25 bases between. Germline CDR1 and CDR2: GTSNPN and SVGIG (reference sequence). This CDR3 contains 18 residues. CDR3 in amino acids: CAWSATTLLRQVTEKLFF. The DNA of the CDR3 is TGTGCCTGGAGTGCCACGACCCTACTCAGGCAGGTAACTGAAAAACTGTTTTTT.

In its sample, this clone was seen once. The chain is built from TRBV5-4 and TRBJ1-6; the match to TRBD1 covers 9 bases. CDR1 and CDR2 from the germline V gene are SGHNT and YYREEE (reference sequence). The CDR3 extends over 15 amino acids. The V gene end was trimmed by 3 bases and the J gene end by 10 bases; junction bases not matched to a gene: 8. The CDR3, as DNA: TGTGCCAGCAGCTGGGGGGGGGACAGGGAATCACCCCTCCACTTT. It translates to CASSWGGDRESPLHF.

V is TRBV11-3 and J is TRBJ2-3; no reliable D call. V was shortened by 5 bases and J by 0 bases, with 15 bases between the two germline ends. The CDR3 is 16 residues long. Germline CDR1 reads SGHNT; CDR2 reads YENEEA. CDR3 residues: CASSPPSVYSTDTQYF. In DNA, the CDR3 is TGTGCCAGCAGCCCCCCGAGCGTCTATAGCACAGATACGCAGTATTTT.

The chain joins TRBV5-1 to TRBJ2-1; 14 positions agree with TRBD2. Germline CDR1 SGHRS, CDR2 YFSETQ. After removal of 3 bases from V and 0 bases from J, the junction contained 2 bases not matched to a gene. The CDR3 covers 17 residues. As DNA, the CDR3 is TGCGCCAGCAGCTACGGGACTAGCGGGAGCTCCTACAATGAGCAGTTCTTC. Translating it yields CASSYGTSGSSYNEQFF. The whole variable domain, remainder taken from reference TRBV5-1 and TRBJ2-1, is KAGVTQTPRYLIKTRGQQVTLSCSPISGHRSVSWYQQTPGQGLQFLFEYFSETQRNKGNFPGRFSGRQFSNSRSEMNVSTLELGDSALYLCASSYGTSGSSYNEQFFGPGTRLTVL.

Comments on this clone: One end of the junction is discordant with germline, which a read error may explain. The rearrangement joins TRBV2 to TRBJ2-7; tentative D call: TRBD1 (5 bases). Per the germline V gene, CDR1 is SNHLY and CDR2 is FYNNEI. The CDR3 is 12 amino acids. The CDR3 protein is CASTEQDYEQYF. The CDR3 bases are TGTGCCAGCACTGAACAGGACTACGAGCAGTACTTC. Full variable domain (remainder filled in from reference TRBV2 and TRBJ2-7): EPEVTQTPSHQVTQMGQEVILRCVPISNHLYFYWYRQILGQKVEFLVSFYNNEISEKSEIFDDQFSVERPDGSNFTLKIRSTKLEDSAMYFCASTEQDYEQYFGPGTRLTVT.

The chain uses TRBV4-1 and TRBJ2-2, with D perhaps matching TRBD2 (6 bases). This CDR3 is 18 amino acids long. Trimming cost V 0 bases and J 3 bases, with 17 bases left between them. CDR1 MGHRA and CDR2 YSYEKL come from the germline V gene. Written as DNA, the CDR3 is TGCGCCAGCAGCCAAGATCGGGGGTCGGGTGCCGACACCGGGGAGCTGTTTTTT. Its translation: CASSQDRGSGADTGELFF.

The chain uses TRBV7-2 and TRBJ2-2; 7 bases match TRBD2. Per the germline V gene, CDR1 is SGHTA and CDR2 is FQGNSA. The CDR3 has 16 residues. V shed 5 bases, J shed 2 bases, and the junction held 8 bases outside the gene matches. The CDR3 DNA reads as TGTGCCAGCAGCCTTGTCTCGGGGGGTAACACCGGGGAGCTGTTTTTT. Translating gives CASSLVSGGNTGELFF. Full variable domain (remainder filled in from reference TRBV7-2 and TRBJ2-2): GAGVSQSPSNKVTEKGKDVELRCDPISGHTALYWYRQSLGQGLEFLIYFQGNSAPDKSGLPSDRFSAERTGGSVSTLTIQRTQQEDSAVYLCASSLVSGGNTGELFFGEGSRLTVL.

Only one count was recorded for this clone. The chain joins TRBV7-2 to TRBJ1-2, with D hard to call. Germline CDR1 is SGHTA and CDR2 is FQGNSA. This CDR3 has 14 amino acids. The ends were cut back, 1 base at V and 1 base at J, with 7 bases in the middle. The CDR3 bases are TGTGCCAGCAGCTTAGAAAGCGTTAACTATGGCTACACCTTC. It codes for CASSLESVNYGYTF.

V usage is TRBV7-8 and J usage is TRBJ2-5, with D perhaps TRBD1 (5 bases). Near its end, the DNA agrees better with TRBJ2-7, so the J call may be wrong. This CDR3 comprises 14 residues. Germline CDR1 is SGHVS and CDR2 is FQNEAQ. DNA for the CDR3: TGTGCCAGCAGCTTATCCCAGGGATTTTACGAGCAGTACTTC. Its translation: CASSLSQGFYEQYF.

The chain recombines TRBV9 with TRBJ2-7; tentatively, D is TRBD1 (5 bases). This CDR3 is built from 15 residues. Trimming cost V 0 bases and J 3 bases, with 13 bases left between them. Germline V lookup: CDR1 SGDLS, CDR2 YYNGEE. The CDR3 loop is CASSVAATGVYEQYF. Here the CDR3 DNA reads TGTGCCAGCAGCGTAGCGGCCACAGGCGTCTACGAGCAGTACTTC.

This clone appeared a single time. This chain uses TRBV6-6 with TRBJ1-5; no clear D. CDR1 and CDR2 from the germline V gene are MNHNY and SVGAGI (reference sequence). The CDR3 is 15 residues long. Trimming pared 2 bases from V and 1 base from J, leaving 9 bases between. CDR3 coding DNA: TGTGCCAGCAGTTACCCCTGGGAGAGCAATCAGCCCCAGCATTTT. This gives the protein CASSYPWESNQPQHF.

The chain has TRBV11-3 and TRBJ1-3; a possible D gene is TRBD1 (6 bases). Germline loops: CDR1 SGHNT, CDR2 YENEEA. The CDR3 extends over 18 amino acids. Trimming took 1 base from V and 1 from J, leaving 17 bases between them. This CDR3 is CASSLVGGQLPSGNTIYF. CDR3 bases: TGTGCCAGCAGCTTAGTGGGCGGACAGCTCCCGTCTGGAAACACCATATATTTT.

This sequence joins TRBV4-3 and TRBJ1-1; 7 nucleotides match TRBD1. Germline V gene sequence: CDR1 LGHNA, CDR2 YSLEER. This CDR3 spans 15 amino acids. V trimming: 4 bases; J trimming: 0 bases; junction bases outside the gene matches: 5. CDR3 nucleotide sequence: TGCGCCAGCAGCCTTCAGACAGGGTTGAACACTGAAGCTTTCTTT. Translation gives CASSLQTGLNTEAFF.

The genes are TRBV5-6 and TRBJ2-5; 12 bases fit TRBD2. The V and J ends lost 0 bases and 5 bases, in that order; junction bases with no gene match: 11. The CDR3 length is 18 residues. Germline V lookup: CDR1 SGHDT, CDR2 YYEEEE. As DNA, the CDR3 is TGTGCCAGCAGCTTGGAGCGGCTAGCGGGAGGGCCGGGGGAGACCCAGTACTTC. It yields the protein CASSLERLAGGPGETQYF.

This chain links TRBV11-2 with TRBJ1-3; weak D call: TRBD1 (6 bases). This CDR3 spans 15 amino acids. Per the germline V gene, CDR1 is SGHAT and CDR2 is FQNNGV. V was cut by 5 bases and J by 2 bases, with 13 bases left in between. The CDR3 DNA reads TGTGCCAGCAGCCAGCACGGGGGGCCTGGAAACACCATATATTTT. Translation: CASSQHGGPGNTIYF.

The V call is TRBV5-1, the J call TRBJ1-1; no definite D call. V lost 6 bases and J 1 base, leaving 10 bases between the germline ends. Germline V gene sequence: CDR1 SGHRS, CDR2 YFSETQ. The CDR3 runs to 13 residues. This chain's CDR3 is CASKEGWNTEAFF. In DNA form, the CDR3 reads TGCGCCAGCAAAGAGGGCTGGAACACTGAAGCTTTCTTT.

This clone was observed a handful of times. The J gene is TRBJ2-3, the V gene TRBV9, with 15 bases identical to TRBD2. The CDR3 length is 19 residues. CDR1 SGDLS and CDR2 YYNGEE come from the germline V gene. Germline trimming cut 3 bases from V and 0 bases from J; bases unmatched to any gene: 8. Here the CDR3 reads CASSAMGLAGGSSTDTQYF. Written as DNA, the CDR3 is TGTGCCAGCAGCGCTATGGGACTAGCGGGAGGTTCTAGCACAGATACGCAGTATTTT.

The chain carries TRBV11-2 and TRBJ2-5; D is uncertain. This CDR3 comprises 14 residues. The germline gives CDR1 SGHAT, CDR2 FQNNGV. V lost 6 bases and J lost 1, with 12 bases in between. CDR3 sequence reads: CASSFNVRQETQYF. The CDR3 DNA sequence: TGTGCCAGCAGTTTTAATGTTCGCCAAGAGACCCAGTACTTC.

This chain connects TRBV7-6 to TRBJ1-2, with D perhaps matching TRBD1 (6 bases). Germline assignment: CDR1 SGHVS and CDR2 FNYEAQ. This CDR3 comprises 15 residues. Trimming cost V 5 bases and J 7 bases, with 20 bases left between them. The CDR3 loop reads CASSNVVGQRGGYTF. CDR3 in DNA: TGTGCCAGCAGCAATGTGGTGGGACAAAGGGGTGGCTACACCTTC. The full variable domain, in which reference TRBV7-6 and TRBJ1-2 provide the parts outside the CDR3, is GAGVSQSPRYKVTKRGQDVALRCDPISGHVSLYWYRQALGQGPEFLTYFNYEAQQDKSGLPNDRFSAERPEGSISTLTIQRTEQRDSAMYRCASSNVVGQRGGYTFGSGTRLTVV.